These T cell receptor beta chains were read from a single sample in a study of response to subunit inactivated influenza vaccine. One entry per CDR3 protein, called by TCRdb with MiXCR from the RT-PCR reads. The sample holds hundreds of thousands of distinct CDR3 sequences, approximately 11% seen once. This sample comprised PBMCs from blood, obtained around seven weeks after vaccination. The receptors here all came from a man aged 45-65 years who received an inactivated influenza vaccine. Each CDR3 is given with its conserved first and last residue. Each record gives: V gene, J gene, D gene, clone size, CDR3 DNA, CDR3 protein. D genes are given only for firm matches. Part of the rows lack a size; the others show once, few, many or a class for expanded clones.

TRBV4-3	TRBJ1-3	NA	NA	TGCGCCAGCAGCCAAGATACAGGGATATGGGGAAACACCATATATTTT	CASSQDTGIWGNTIYF
TRBV4-1	TRBJ2-7	TRBD1	NA	TGCGCCAGCAGCCAAGCTACAGGGGGCCCTTACGAGCAGTACTTC	CASSQATGGPYEQYF
TRBV20-1	TRBJ1-6	NA	NA	TGCAGTGTCCAACGGTCGGGGGGCTCCTATAATTCACCCCTCCACTTT	CSVQRSGGSYNSPLHF
TRBV28	TRBJ2-3	NA	few	TGTGCCAGCAGTTTTGGGGGGTCGGGCACAGATACGCAGTATTTT	CASSFGGSGTDTQYF
TRBV2	TRBJ2-7	NA	NA	TGTGCCAGCAGTGTAGCTGAGACCTACGAGCAGTACTTC	CASSVAETYEQYF
TRBV5-1	TRBJ2-3	NA	NA	TGCGCCAGCAGCTGGGACACCCCGAGCACAGATACGCAGTATTTT	CASSWDTPSTDTQYF
TRBV10-3	TRBJ2-3	TRBD2	few	TGTGCCATCAGGTGGACTAGCGGCACAGATACGCAGTATTTT	CAIRWTSGTDTQYF
TRBV6-2/TRBV6-3	TRBJ2-3	TRBD2	few	TGTGCCAGCACGTTTGAGACTAGCGGGAGCCGCCCCACAGATACGCAGTATTTT	CASTFETSGSRPTDTQYF
TRBV25-1	TRBJ2-7	TRBD2	few	TGTGCCAGCAGTGAATCCCTCATTAGCGGGCCATCATACGAGCAGTACTTC	CASSESLISGPSYEQYF
TRBV6-6	TRBJ1-1	NA	many	TGTGCCAGCAGTGGGGGAGGCACTGAAGCTTTCTTT	CASSGGGTEAFF
TRBV11-1	TRBJ2-5	NA	many	TGTGCCAGCAGCCCCCAGCCGGGACAAACGGAGACCCAGTACTTC	CASSPQPGQTETQYF
TRBV20-1	TRBJ2-1	TRBD2	few	TGCAGTGCTACGACTAGCGGGATTGCCTACAATGAGCAGTTCTTC	CSATTSGIAYNEQFF
TRBV4-2	TRBJ2-6	TRBD2	NA	TGTGCCAGCAGCCAAGAAACACTAGCGGGGAACTCTGGGGCCAACGTCCTGACTTTC	CASSQETLAGNSGANVLTF
TRBV12-3/TRBV12-4	TRBJ2-1	TRBD1	many	TGTGCCAGCAGTCTCCGGGACAGGGGTTACAATGAGCAGTTCTTC	CASSLRDRGYNEQFF
TRBV28	TRBJ2-7	NA	NA	TGTGCCATGGGCCCCGGGCTCCTATGCTCGCAGTACTTC	CAMGPGLLCSQYF
TRBV28	TRBJ2-2	TRBD2	few	TGTGCCAGCAGTACCAGCTTTATTGGGACTAGCGGGAGTTTTCGGGAGCTGTTTTTT	CASSTSFIGTSGSFRELFF
TRBV6-2/TRBV6-3	TRBJ2-3	TRBD2	NA	TGTGCCAGCAAAGGGACTAGCGGGGGGGCAGGTACGCAGTATTTT	CASKGTSGGAGTQYF
TRBV7-9	TRBJ1-5	NA	many	TGTGCCAGCAGCCTGACTAATCAGCCCCAGCATTTT	CASSLTNQPQHF
TRBV3-1	TRBJ2-7	NA	few	TGTGCCAGCAGCCAAAGTATATACGAGCAGTACTTC	CASSQSIYEQYF
TRBV7-6	TRBJ2-7	NA	many	TGTGCCAGCAGCTTAGGCATACGGGACGAGCAGTACTTC	CASSLGIRDEQYF
TRBV6-5	TRBJ1-5	NA	NA	TGTGCCAGCAGTTTCCACCACCGGGACGGCCAAGGATTTAGGCAGCCCCAGCATTTT	CASSFHHRDGQGFRQPQHF
TRBV5-1	TRBJ2-7	TRBD1	few	TGCGCCAGCAGCCCGGGACAGACGGGCGAGCAGTACTTC	CASSPGQTGEQYF
TRBV21-1	TRBJ2-2	NA	few	TGTGCCAGCAGCAAAGGAGGATTGGGCCTTTCGAACACCGGGGAGCTGTTTTTT	CASSKGGLGLSNTGELFF
TRBV5-1	TRBJ2-3	NA	NA	TGCGCCAGCAGCTTGGCGTCAGGGGGGCTCGCAGATACGCAGTATTTT	CASSLASGGLADTQYF
TRBV30	TRBJ2-7	TRBD1	NA	TGTGCCTGGAGCGACCCCGGGACAGGGAGCTACGAGCAGTACTTC	CAWSDPGTGSYEQYF
TRBV4-2	TRBJ2-2	NA	NA	TGTGCCAGCAGCCAAGGGACTTTGACCGGGGAGCTGTTTTTT	CASSQGTLTGELFF
TRBV6-2/TRBV6-3	TRBJ2-7	TRBD1	NA	TGTGCCAGCAGTTACTATCGGGACAGCACCTACGAGCAGTACTTC	CASSYYRDSTYEQYF
TRBV3-1	TRBJ2-3	NA	few	TGTGCCAGCAGCTCATGGACGCAGAGCACAGATACGCAGTATTTT	CASSSWTQSTDTQYF
TRBV12-3/TRBV12-4	TRBJ2-7	TRBD1	NA	TGTGCCAGCAGTTTTGGGGGGACAGGCGAGCAGTACTTC	CASSFGGTGEQYF
TRBV20-1	TRBJ2-3	NA	many	TGCAGTGCTAGGAAGTCAGGTAGCGCAGATACGCAGTATTTT	CSARKSGSADTQYF
TRBV20-1	TRBJ1-1	NA	NA	TGCAGTGGGCAACAGGGTACCCCTGAAGCTTTCTTT	CSGQQGTPEAFF
TRBV6-1	TRBJ2-7	TRBD2	many	TGTGCCAGCAGTCAGGGACTAGCGGGCCCCGTTAGCTCCTACGAGCAGTACTTC	CASSQGLAGPVSSYEQYF
TRBV28	TRBJ1-2	NA	few	TGTGCCAGCACCCCACAGGGAGGTTTCAACTATGGCTACACCTTC	CASTPQGGFNYGYTF
TRBV6-5	TRBJ2-7	TRBD1	NA	TGTGCCAGCAGTTACCGGACAGGTCTAACCTACGAGCAGTACTTC	CASSYRTGLTYEQYF
TRBV4-3	TRBJ1-6	NA	few	TGCGCCAGCAGCCAAGATATTGATTCACCCCTCCACTTT	CASSQDIDSPLHF
TRBV11-2	TRBJ2-7	NA	few	TGTGCCAGCAGCTCGGTATTGCTCGAGCAGTACTTC	CASSSVLLEQYF
TRBV7-8	TRBJ2-7	NA	few	TGTGCCAGCAGGCCAGACTACCTCTACGAGCAGTACTTC	CASRPDYLYEQYF
TRBV7-8	TRBJ2-3	NA	NA	TGTGCCAGCAGCCACAGTAGGACGGAAGCACGAGATACGCAGTATTTT	CASSHSRTEARDTQYF
TRBV11-2	TRBJ2-3	TRBD2	many	TGTGCCAGCAGCTTTGGTCTAGCGGGGGTCGATACGCAGTATTTT	CASSFGLAGVDTQYF
TRBV20-1	TRBJ2-1	TRBD2	many	TGCAGTGCTAGAGATAGGGGTAGCGGGGGTTGGCGGCAGTTCTTC	CSARDRGSGGWRQFF
TRBV2	TRBJ2-7	TRBD2	few	TGTGCCAGCAGTGACCACTCTAGCGGGAGATACGAGCAGTACTTC	CASSDHSSGRYEQYF
TRBV7-2	TRBJ2-2	TRBD2	few	TGTGCCAGCAGCTTCTATCGGCGGGGGGGCCCCGGGGAGCTGTTTTTT	CASSFYRRGGPGELFF
TRBV25-1	TRBJ2-1	TRBD2	NA	TGTGCCAGCAGTGACCTAGCCCACAGGGGTCTAACTAGCGGGAAATACAATGAGCAGTTCTTC	CASSDLAHRGLTSGKYNEQFF
TRBV7-2	TRBJ2-2	NA	NA	TGTGCCAGCAGCTTAAATGGTCGGGGGCTCGGCGGGGAGCTGTTTTTT	CASSLNGRGLGGELFF